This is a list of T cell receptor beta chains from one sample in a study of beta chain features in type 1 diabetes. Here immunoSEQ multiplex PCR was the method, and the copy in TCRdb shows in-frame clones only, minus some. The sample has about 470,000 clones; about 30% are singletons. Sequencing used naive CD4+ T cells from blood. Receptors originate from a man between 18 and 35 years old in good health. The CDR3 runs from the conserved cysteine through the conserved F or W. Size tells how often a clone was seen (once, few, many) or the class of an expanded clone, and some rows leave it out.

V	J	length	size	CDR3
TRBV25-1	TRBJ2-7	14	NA	CASSEYRDIYEQYF
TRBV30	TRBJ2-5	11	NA	CAWTARETQYF
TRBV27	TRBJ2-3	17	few	CASSLSGVGLSTDTQYF
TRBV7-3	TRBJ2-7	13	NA	CASSLDRGYEQYF
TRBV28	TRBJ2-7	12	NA	CASGTGVYEQYF
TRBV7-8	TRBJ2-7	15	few	CASSWLAGGSYEQYF
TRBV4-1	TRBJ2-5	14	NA	CASSPGGIQETQYF
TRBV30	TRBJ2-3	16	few	CAWSVLGTGGTDTQYF
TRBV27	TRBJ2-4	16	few	CASSARTGWGKNIQYF
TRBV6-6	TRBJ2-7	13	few	CASSDRITYEQYF
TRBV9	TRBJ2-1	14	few	CASSVVSSYNEQFF
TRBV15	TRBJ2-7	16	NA	CATSRDHRGIGSEQYF
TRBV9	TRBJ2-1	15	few	CASSVVGSSYNEQFF
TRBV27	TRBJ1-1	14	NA	CASTDRGPNTEAFF
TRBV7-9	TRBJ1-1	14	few	CASSFTGQSTEAFF
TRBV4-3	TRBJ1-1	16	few	CASSQDRFGKNTEAFF
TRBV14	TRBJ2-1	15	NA	CASSQRQGTYNEQFF
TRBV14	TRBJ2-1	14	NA	CASSGLSAYNEQFF
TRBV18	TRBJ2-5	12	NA	CASSPGKETQYF
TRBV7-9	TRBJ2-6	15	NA	CASSPGAGGANVLTF
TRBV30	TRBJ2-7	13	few	CAWTPFRLSEQYF
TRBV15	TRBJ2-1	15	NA	CATSTAVSFYNEQFF
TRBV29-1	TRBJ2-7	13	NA	CSAQATAGYEQYF
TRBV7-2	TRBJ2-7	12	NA	CASSSTGYEQYF
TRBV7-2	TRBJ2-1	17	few	CASSLAKSGSSYNEQFF
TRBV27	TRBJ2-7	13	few	CASRRTSAYEQYF
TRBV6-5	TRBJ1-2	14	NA	CASSRQEGLYGYTF
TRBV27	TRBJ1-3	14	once	CASSLFPRGNTIYF
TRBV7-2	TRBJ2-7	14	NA	CASRQTGGAYEQYF
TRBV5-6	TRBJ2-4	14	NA	CASSLGSPGDIQYF
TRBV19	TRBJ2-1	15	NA	CASSIELRSYNEQFF
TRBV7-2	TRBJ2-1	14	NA	CASSLTSGSNEQFF
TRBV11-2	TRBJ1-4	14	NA	CASSLQRGDEKLFF
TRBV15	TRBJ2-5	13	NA	CATSRDLLETQYF
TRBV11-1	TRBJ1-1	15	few	CASSWTGAKNTEAFF
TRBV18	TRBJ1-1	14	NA	CASSPVGSNTEAFF
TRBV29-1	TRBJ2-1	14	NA	CSVTGSRVYNEQFF
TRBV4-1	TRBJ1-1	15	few	CASSQGKGNRTAAFF
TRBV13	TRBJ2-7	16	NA	CASSALTSGVTYEQYF
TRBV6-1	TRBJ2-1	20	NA	CASSDGPGWSGRSSYNEQFF
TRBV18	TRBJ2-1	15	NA	CASSPLSSSYNEQFF
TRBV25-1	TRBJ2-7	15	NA	CASSEGQGTFYEQYF
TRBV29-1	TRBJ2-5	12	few	CSTRRGAETQYF
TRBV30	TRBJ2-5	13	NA	CAWTSRGGETQYF
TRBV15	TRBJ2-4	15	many	CATSRVGLAADIQYF
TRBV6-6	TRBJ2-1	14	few	CATRWGLGYNEQFF
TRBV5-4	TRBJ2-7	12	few	CASSLNGYEQYF
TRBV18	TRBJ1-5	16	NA	CASSGGWTGGEQPQHF
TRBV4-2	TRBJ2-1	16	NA	CASSGTSGNTYNEQFF
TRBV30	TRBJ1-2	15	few	CAWTGWTRYFRGYTF
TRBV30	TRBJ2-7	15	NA	CAWSVGLAGAYEQYF
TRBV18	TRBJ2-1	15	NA	CASSPSGTPYNEQFF
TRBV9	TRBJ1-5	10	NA	CAPAERPQHF
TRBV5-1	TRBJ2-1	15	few	CASSRIEMGYNEQFF